These 18 T cell receptor beta chains were all obtained from the same sample, sequenced in a study of CD8 T cells in Susac syndrome. Random hexamers primed reverse transcription of about 0.45 to 1 ug RNA. In TCRdb, the immunoSEQ multiplex PCR reads were re-called with MiXCR into one record per CDR3 protein. The table has approximately 200,000 distinct CDR3 sequences, under 97% seen once; the top ten hold approximately 0.09%. Material for sequencing was CD4+ T cells from PBMCs. Receptors were obtained from a human donor with multiple sclerosis.

This chain links TRBV2 with TRBJ1-1; D is possibly TRBD1 (5 bases). The CDR3 consists of 14 residues. Trimming took off 1 base at V and 8 bases at J, with 14 bases between the two ends. Germline loops: CDR1 SNHLY, CDR2 FYNNEI. The CDR3 coding sequence is TGTGCCAGCAGTGAAGTCCCAGGGTTGGGGGAAGCTTTCTTT. Translation gives CASSEVPGLGEAFF.

The chain combines TRBV11-2 with TRBJ2-7; TRBD1 might be the D (5 bases). Germline-derived CDR1 and CDR2 are SGHAT and FQNNGV. The V end lost 1 base, the J end lost 6 bases, and 7 bases lay between the germline ends. The CDR3 runs to 12 residues. The CDR3 sequence is CASSLVRAEQYF. CDR3 nucleotide sequence: TGTGCCAGCAGCTTAGTCAGGGCCGAGCAGTACTTC.

V gene TRBV18 combines with J gene TRBJ2-7; 9 positions match TRBD2. This CDR3 region has 15 residues. With V trimmed by 3 bases and J by 2 bases, 5 bases remained unmatched. Germline V CDR1 and CDR2: KGHSH, LQKENI. In nucleotides, the CDR3 is TGTGCCAGCTCACCTAAGACTAGCGGCACCTACGAGCAGTACTTC. It yields the protein CASSPKTSGTYEQYF.

V and J are TRBV29-1 and TRBJ1-2; D might be TRBD1 (6 bases). Trimming removed 4 bases from V and 6 bases from J, with 9 bases in between. Germline V gene sequence: CDR1 SQVTM, CDR2 ANQGSEA. The CDR3 length is 11 residues. DNA of the CDR3: TGCAGCGTTGTGTGGACAGATGGCTACACCTTC. This gives the protein CSVVWTDGYTF.

The count of this clonotype is one. V usage is TRBV6-6 and J usage is TRBJ1-1; D gene ambiguous. This CDR3 comprises 12 residues. CDR1 and CDR2 from the germline V gene are MNHNY and SVGAGI (reference sequence). Trimming shortened V by 5 bases and J by 11 bases, and 15 bases separated the two germline ends. CDR3 sequence (DNA): TGTGCCAGCAGTGCCTCTACGTCTGGGGCTTTCTTT. Protein: CASSASTSGAFF.

This clonotype was found once. The genes are TRBV29-1 and TRBJ1-1, with TRBD1 as a possible D gene (5 bases). The CDR3 totals 10 residues. The germline V gene encodes CDR1 SQVTM and CDR2 ANQGSEA. The CDR3 region has the DNA TGCGCCTCAGGAGGGGAATGGGTTTTCTTT. Amino acids: CASGGEWVFF.

The CDR3, as DNA: TGCGCCAGCAGCGCTCTACAGCCGTACCAAGAGACCCAGTACTTC. Protein: CASSALQPYQETQYF. V is TRBV5-1 and J is TRBJ2-5, with D hard to call. CDR1 SGHRS and CDR2 YFSETQ come from the germline V gene. Trimming pared 4 bases from V and 0 bases from J, leaving 13 bases between. This CDR3 is built from 15 residues.

This sequence joins TRBV7-6 and TRBJ1-5; D is undetermined. CDR1 is SGHVS and CDR2 is FNYEAQ in the germline V gene. Trimming removed 2 bases from V and 0 bases from J, with 11 bases in between. CDR3 length equals 16 residues. The CDR3 loop reads CASSLSTANSNQPQHF. For the CDR3, the DNA is TGTGCCAGCAGCTTATCGACCGCAAATAGCAATCAGCCCCAGCATTTT.

The CDR3: CSVASGGETQYF. In nucleotides, the CDR3 is TGCAGCGTGGCTAGCGGTGGAGAGACCCAGTACTTC. The J gene is TRBJ2-5, the V gene TRBV29-1, with 7 bases aligning to TRBD2. CDR3 length equals 12 residues. Germline assignment: CDR1 SQVTM and CDR2 ANQGSEA. The V gene end was trimmed by 6 bases and the J gene end by 4 bases; junction bases not matched to a gene: 5.

This clonotype was found once. The V gene is TRBV5-1, the J gene TRBJ1-6; 7 nucleotides match TRBD1. The CDR3 extends over 14 amino acids. Germline loops: CDR1 SGHRS, CDR2 YFSETQ. Trimming cost V 0 bases and J 10 bases; bases outside gene matches: 4. CDR3 in amino acids: CASSLVQGRSPLHF. The CDR3 region has the DNA TGCGCCAGCAGCTTGGTACAGGGGAGGTCACCCCTCCACTTT.

This chain connects TRBV2 to TRBJ1-3; D is ambiguous. The ends were cut back, 8 bases at V and 0 bases at J, with 8 bases in the middle. Germline V lookup: CDR1 SNHLY, CDR2 FYNNEI. This CDR3 spans 13 amino acids. CDR3 bases: TGTGCCAGCCGCGCAAACTCTGGAAACACCATATATTTT. Its protein is CASRANSGNTIYF.

V usage is TRBV29-1 and J usage is TRBJ2-3; TRBD1 matches at 8 bases. The CDR3 is 14 amino acids. V was clipped by 5 bases and J by 4 bases; unmatched bases: 8. Germline values: CDR1 SQVTM, CDR2 ANQGSEA. The CDR3 region is CSVCRQGRPDTQYF. CDR3 DNA sequence: TGCAGCGTTTGTCGACAGGGGCGGCCAGATACGCAGTATTTT.

The chain employs TRBV20-1 and TRBJ1-3; possibly TRBD1 for D (5 bases). From germline, CDR1 is DFQATT and CDR2 SNEGSKA (reference sequence). Trimming cost V 2 bases and J 4 bases, with 15 bases left between them. The CDR3 loop spans 15 amino acids. CDR3: CSARSAGEWGNTIYF. Here the CDR3 DNA reads TGCAGTGCTAGAAGTGCGGGGGAATGGGGAAACACCATATATTTT.

The chain recombines TRBV3-1 with TRBJ1-1; tentative D call: TRBD1 (5 bases). The CDR3 is made up of 14 amino acids. CDR1 and CDR2 from the germline V gene are LGHDT and YNNKEL (reference sequence). Trimming stripped 3 bases from V and 10 bases from J, with 18 bases between. The CDR3 reads CASSQRTPRQGAFF. DNA of the CDR3: TGTGCCAGCAGCCAGAGGACCCCGCGCCAGGGAGCTTTCTTT.

This chain joins TRBV6-5 and TRBJ2-3, with no clear D. There are 15 residues in the CDR3. Germline loops: CDR1 MNHEY, CDR2 SVGAGI. V shed 5 bases and J shed 4 bases, with 16 bases lying between them. The CDR3 DNA is TGTGCCAGCAGTCCGGTGGATTCGGGCGCAGATACGCAGTATTTT. It codes for CASSPVDSGADTQYF.

CDR3 amino acids: CASSLDSAASGANVLTF. The CDR3 DNA follows: TGTGCCAGCAGCTTAGACAGCGCAGCCTCTGGGGCCAACGTCCTGACTTTC. V is TRBV7-2 and J is TRBJ2-6; D remains ambiguous. This CDR3 has 17 residues. Trimming cost V 1 base and J 0 bases, with 10 bases left between them. Germline assignment: CDR1 SGHTA and CDR2 FQGNSA.

The chain joins TRBV12-5 to TRBJ2-1, with 7 positions matching TRBD1. The CDR3 consists of 14 residues. Trimming took 9 bases from V and 4 from J; bases not matched to a gene: 9. The germline gives CDR1 LGHNT, CDR2 FRNRAP. The CDR3 here is CASRQGWAYNEQFF. DNA of the CDR3: TGTGCTAGCCGACAGGGTTGGGCTTACAATGAGCAGTTCTTC.

V gene TRBV19 combines with J gene TRBJ1-2, with TRBD1 matching over 9 bases. V trimming: 9 bases; J trimming: 0 bases; junction bases outside the gene matches: 8. Germline V gives CDR1 LNHDA, CDR2 SQIVND (reference sequence). The CDR3 is 15 residues long. As DNA, the CDR3 is TGTGCCAGCATCCAGAACAGGGGGCCTAACTATGGCTACACCTTC. This translates into CASIQNRGPNYGYTF.